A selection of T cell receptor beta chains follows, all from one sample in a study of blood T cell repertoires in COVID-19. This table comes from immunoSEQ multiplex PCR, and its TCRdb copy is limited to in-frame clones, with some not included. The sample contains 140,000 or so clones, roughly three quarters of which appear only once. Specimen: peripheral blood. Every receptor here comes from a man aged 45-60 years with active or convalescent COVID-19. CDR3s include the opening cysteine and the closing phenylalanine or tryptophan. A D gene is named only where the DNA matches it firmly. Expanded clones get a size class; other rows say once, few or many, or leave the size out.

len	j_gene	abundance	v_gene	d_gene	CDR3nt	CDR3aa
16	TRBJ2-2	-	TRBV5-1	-	TGCGCCAGCAGCACCAGGACGGGGATTAACACCGGGGAGCTGTTTTTT	CASSTRTGINTGELFF
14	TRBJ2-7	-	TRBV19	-	TGTGCCAGTAGTGCAGGGCTAAGGACCTACGAGCAGTACTTC	CASSAGLRTYEQYF
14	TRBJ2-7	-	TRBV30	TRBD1	TGTGCCTGCAAGGGGGCAACCGACCTCTACGAGCAGTACTTC	CACKGATDLYEQYF
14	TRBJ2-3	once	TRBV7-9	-	TGTGCCAGCAGCTTGGAACTACCCCCAGATACGCAGTATTTT	CASSLELPPDTQYF
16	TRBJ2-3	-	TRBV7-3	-	TGTGCCAGCAGCTCTTCTCCGACTTCGCTCACAGATACGCAGTATTTT	CASSSSPTSLTDTQYF
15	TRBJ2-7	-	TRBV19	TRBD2	TGTGCCAGTAGTATGGGTGGAGGACTAGACTACGAGCAGTACTTC	CASSMGGGLDYEQYF
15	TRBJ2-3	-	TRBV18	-	TGTGCCAGCTCACCTGAGCGCAACCCCACAGATACGCAGTATTTT	CASSPERNPTDTQYF
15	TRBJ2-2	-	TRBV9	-	TGTGCCAGCAGCTTGAAGGGGGCGAACACCGGGGAGCTGTTTTTT	CASSLKGANTGELFF
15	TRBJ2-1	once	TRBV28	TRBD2	TGTGCCAGCAGTCTGGGACTAGCGGAGTACAATGAGCAGTTCTTC	CASSLGLAEYNEQFF
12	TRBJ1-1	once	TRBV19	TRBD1	TGTGCCAGTAGTACAGGGGGAGTTAGAGCTTTCTTT	CASSTGGVRAFF
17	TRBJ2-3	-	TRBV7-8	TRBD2	TGTGCCAGCAGCTTAGCTTGGCTAGCGGGAGGTCAAGATACGCAGTATTTT	CASSLAWLAGGQDTQYF
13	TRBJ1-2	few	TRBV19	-	TGTGCCAGTAGCACCCCGCCGGGTGCCGGCCCCACCTTC	CASSTPPGAGPTF